This TCR beta chain appears in the sequencing data of a study of shared clonotypes between healthy human individuals. Overall study results and limits: Few donors limited the genetic and exposure-history diversity represented. Memory subsets had estimated richness that was generally smaller than that of naive subsets.

Sequenced by immunoSEQ multiplex PCR; TCRdb stores in-frame clones only, minus some. Of roughly 770,000 clones listed, 96% are singletons. Naive CD8 cells comprised CD45RO-negative, CCR7-positively selected cells, excluding terminally differentiated effector memory CD45RA+ cells. A remark on this clone: Its antigen is not known.

CDR3 size: 14 residues. Germline CDR1 reads GTSNPN; CDR2 reads SVGIG (reference sequence). The V gene lost 4 bases and the J gene lost 4 bases, with 13 bases spanning the gap. The receptor comes from a man aged 30 to 39 in good health. This sequence joins TRBV30 and TRBJ2-2; D may match TRBD1 or TRBD2 (5 bases each). The sequencing input was naive CD8+ T cells sorted from blood. CDR3 nucleotides: TGTGCCTGGACCGGGACGAGCCTCACCGGGGAGCTGTTTTTT. Translating it yields CAWTGTSLTGELFF. The full variable domain, in which reference TRBV30 and TRBJ2-2 provide the parts outside the CDR3, is SQTIHQWPATLVQPVGSPLSLECTVEGTSNPNLYWYRQAAGRGLQLLFYSVGIGQISSEVPQNLSASRPQDRQFILSSKKLLLSDSGFYLCAWTGTSLTGELFFGEGSRLTVL.